This T cell receptor (beta chain) comes out of a study of T cell responses to AZD1222 COVID-19 vaccine. Study-wide results and limits: Along spike, vaccine-associated CD4 TCRs were found throughout, with dominance at 160-218 and 743-854. Recipients of AZD1222 seropositive at baseline numbered only 6 or 7. Donors in the cohort were predominantly white British and more often female, and clonal diversity was possibly underestimated. A rise in Spike-specific TCR breadth and depth followed two AZD1222 doses.

Assay used: immunoSEQ multiplex PCR; TCRdb lists only in-frame clones, some missing. The sample contains approximately 150,000 clones, less than 95% of which appear only once. This CDR3 is built from 14 residues. V lost 4 bases to trimming and J lost 1 base, with 8 bases between them. The germline gives CDR1 LNHDA, CDR2 SQIVND (reference sequence). Worth noting for this clone: What it recognizes is unknown.

This chain uses TRBV19 with TRBJ1-5; D possibly corresponds to TRBD1 (6 bases). Sample: peripheral blood, taken 28 days after the second AZD1222 dose. The clonotype comes from an adult who received the AZD1222 COVID-19 vaccine. CDR3 residues: CASSSGQSNQPQHF. The CDR3, as DNA: TGTGCCAGTAGTAGTGGACAGAGCAATCAGCCCCAGCATTTT.